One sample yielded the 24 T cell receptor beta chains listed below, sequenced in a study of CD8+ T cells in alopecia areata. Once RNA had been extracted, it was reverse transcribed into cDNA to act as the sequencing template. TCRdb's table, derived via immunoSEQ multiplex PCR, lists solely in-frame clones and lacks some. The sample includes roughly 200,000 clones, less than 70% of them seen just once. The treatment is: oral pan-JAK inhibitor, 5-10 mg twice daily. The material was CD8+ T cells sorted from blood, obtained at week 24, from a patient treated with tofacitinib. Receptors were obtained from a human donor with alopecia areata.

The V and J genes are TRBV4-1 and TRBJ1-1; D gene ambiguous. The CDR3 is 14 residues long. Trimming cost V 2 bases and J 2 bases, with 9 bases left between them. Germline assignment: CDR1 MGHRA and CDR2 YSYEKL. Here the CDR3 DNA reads TGCGCCAGCAGCCAACCACATGGAAACACTGAAGCTTTCTTT. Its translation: CASSQPHGNTEAFF.

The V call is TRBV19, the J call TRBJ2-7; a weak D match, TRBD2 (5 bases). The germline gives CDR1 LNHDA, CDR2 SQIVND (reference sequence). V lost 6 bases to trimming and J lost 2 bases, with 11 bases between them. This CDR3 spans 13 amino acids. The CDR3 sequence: CASSAGMTYEQYF. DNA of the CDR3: TGTGCCAGTAGCGCCGGGATGACCTACGAGCAGTACTTC. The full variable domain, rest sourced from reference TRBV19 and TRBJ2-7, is DGGITQSPKYLFRKEGQNVTLSCEQNLNHDAMYWYRQDPGQGLRLIYYSQIVNDFQKGDIAEGYSVSREKKESFPLTVTSAQKNPTAFYLCASSAGMTYEQYFGPGTRLTVT.

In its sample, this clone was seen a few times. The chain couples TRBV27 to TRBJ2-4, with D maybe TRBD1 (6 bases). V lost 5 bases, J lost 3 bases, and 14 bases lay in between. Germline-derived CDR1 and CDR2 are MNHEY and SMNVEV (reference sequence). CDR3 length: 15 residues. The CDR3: CASSPRVGGKNIQYF. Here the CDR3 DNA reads TGTGCCAGCAGTCCCCGTGTAGGGGGCAAAAACATTCAGTACTTC.

The CDR3 DNA reads TGTGCCACCAGCAGTACTTTTTCACAGCCCCAGCATTTT. Protein sequence: CATSSTFSQPQHF. The chain joins TRBV15 to TRBJ1-5; D not certain. V was trimmed by 3 bases and J by 7 bases, leaving 10 bases between them. There are 13 residues in the CDR3. Germline CDR1 and CDR2: LNHNV and YYDKDF (reference sequence).

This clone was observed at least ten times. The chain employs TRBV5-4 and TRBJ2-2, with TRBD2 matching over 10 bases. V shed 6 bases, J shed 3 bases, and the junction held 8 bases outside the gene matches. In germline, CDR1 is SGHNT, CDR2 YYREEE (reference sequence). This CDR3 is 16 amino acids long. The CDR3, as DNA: TGTGCCAGCATATCCGGGACTAGCGAGTACACCGGGGAGCTGTTTTTT. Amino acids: CASISGTSEYTGELFF.

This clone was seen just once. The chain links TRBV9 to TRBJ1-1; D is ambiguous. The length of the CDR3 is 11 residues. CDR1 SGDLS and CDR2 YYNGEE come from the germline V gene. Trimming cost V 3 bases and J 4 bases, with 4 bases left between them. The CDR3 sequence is CASSGGTEAFF. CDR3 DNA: TGTGCCAGCAGCGGAGGCACTGAAGCTTTCTTT.

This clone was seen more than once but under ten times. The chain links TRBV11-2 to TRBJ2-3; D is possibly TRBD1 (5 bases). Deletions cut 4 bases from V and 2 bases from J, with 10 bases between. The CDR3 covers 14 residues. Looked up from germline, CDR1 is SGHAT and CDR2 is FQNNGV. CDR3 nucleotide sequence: TGTGCCAGCAGCTCCGGACACCACACAGATACGCAGTATTTT. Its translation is CASSSGHHTDTQYF.

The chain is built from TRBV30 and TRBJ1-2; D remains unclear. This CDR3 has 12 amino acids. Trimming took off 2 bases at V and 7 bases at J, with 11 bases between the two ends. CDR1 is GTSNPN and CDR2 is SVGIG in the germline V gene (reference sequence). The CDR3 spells CAWSFMGSGYTF. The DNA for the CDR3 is TGTGCCTGGAGTTTTATGGGCTCTGGCTACACCTTC.

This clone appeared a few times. CDR3 sequence (DNA): TGCAGCGTCCTCCTAACAGGGGTCCCGGGCTCCTACGAGCAGTACTTC. It yields the protein CSVLLTGVPGSYEQYF. The chain combines TRBV29-1 with TRBJ2-7, with 7 nucleotides matching TRBD1. Germline assignment: CDR1 SQVTM and CDR2 ANQGSEA. J gave up 0 bases and V 6 bases, and 14 bases lay outside the gene matches. This CDR3 has 16 residues.

The CDR3 region is CASDFVEGYTF. The CDR3 region has the DNA TGTGCCTCCGACTTCGTGGAGGGCTACACCTTC. The chain carries TRBV30 and TRBJ1-2; the D is unclear. V lost 7 bases, J lost 8 bases, and 14 bases lay in between. From germline, CDR1 is GTSNPN and CDR2 SVGIG (reference sequence). The CDR3 totals 11 residues.

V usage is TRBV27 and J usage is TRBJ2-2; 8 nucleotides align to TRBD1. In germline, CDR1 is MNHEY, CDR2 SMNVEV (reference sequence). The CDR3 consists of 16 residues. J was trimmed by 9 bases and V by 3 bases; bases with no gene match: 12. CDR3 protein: CASSFRTGTLVRELFF. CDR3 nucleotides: TGTGCCAGCAGTTTTCGGACAGGGACTTTGGTCCGGGAGCTGTTTTTT.

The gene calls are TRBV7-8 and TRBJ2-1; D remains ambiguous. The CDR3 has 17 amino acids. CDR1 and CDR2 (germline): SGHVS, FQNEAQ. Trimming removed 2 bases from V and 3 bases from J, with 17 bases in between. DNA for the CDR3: TGTGCCAGCAGCTTAAAGCCTCGGCAGGACCTCTACAATGAGCAGTTCTTC. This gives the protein CASSLKPRQDLYNEQFF. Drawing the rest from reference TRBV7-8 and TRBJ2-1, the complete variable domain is GAGVSQSPRYKVAKRGQDVALRCDPISGHVSLFWYQQALGQGPEFLTYFQNEAQLDKSGLPSDRFFAERPEGSVSTLKIQRTQQEDSAVYLCASSLKPRQDLYNEQFFGPGTRLTVL.

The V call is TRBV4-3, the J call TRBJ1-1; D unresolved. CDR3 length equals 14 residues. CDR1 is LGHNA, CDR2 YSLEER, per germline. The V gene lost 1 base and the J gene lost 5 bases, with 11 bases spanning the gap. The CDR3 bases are TGCGCCAGCAGCCAAGTCCGGGTAAATACTGAAGCTTTCTTT. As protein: CASSQVRVNTEAFF.

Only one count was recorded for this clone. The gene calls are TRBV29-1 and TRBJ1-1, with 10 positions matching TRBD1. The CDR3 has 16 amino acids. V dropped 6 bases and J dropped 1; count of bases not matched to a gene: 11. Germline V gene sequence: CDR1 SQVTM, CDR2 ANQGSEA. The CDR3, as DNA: TGCAGCGTATACACCCGGGACAGGGGCGAGAACACTGAAGCTTTCTTT. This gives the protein CSVYTRDRGENTEAFF.

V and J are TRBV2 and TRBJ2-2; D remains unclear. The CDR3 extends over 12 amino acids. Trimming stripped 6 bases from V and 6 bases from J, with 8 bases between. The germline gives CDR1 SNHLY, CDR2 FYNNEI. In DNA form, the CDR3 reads TGTGCCAGCAGCGTGGTAGCCGGGGAGCTGTTTTTT. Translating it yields CASSVVAGELFF.

CDR3 region: CASSRQGANTGELFF. The CDR3 region has the DNA TGTGCCAGCAGCCGACAGGGCGCGAACACCGGGGAGCTGTTTTTT. V gene TRBV27 combines with J gene TRBJ2-2, with 7 bases fitting TRBD1. Germline V gives CDR1 MNHEY, CDR2 SMNVEV (reference sequence). Losses at the gene ends were 6 bases for V and 0 bases for J; bases not matched to a gene: 4. The CDR3 has 15 amino acids.

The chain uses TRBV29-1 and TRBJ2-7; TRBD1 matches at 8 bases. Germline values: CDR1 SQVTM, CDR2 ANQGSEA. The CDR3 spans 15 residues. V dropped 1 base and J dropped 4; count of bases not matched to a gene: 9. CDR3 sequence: CSVEAPGTGQYEQYF. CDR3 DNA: TGCAGCGTTGAAGCCCCCGGGACAGGTCAGTACGAGCAGTACTTC.

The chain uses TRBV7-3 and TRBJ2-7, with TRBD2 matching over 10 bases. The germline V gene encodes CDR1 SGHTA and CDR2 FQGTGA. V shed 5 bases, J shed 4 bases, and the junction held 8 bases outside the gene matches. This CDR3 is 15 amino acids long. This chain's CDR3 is CASSPRAGGMYEQYF. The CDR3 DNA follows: TGTGCCAGCAGCCCCCGAGCGGGGGGGATGTACGAGCAGTACTTC.

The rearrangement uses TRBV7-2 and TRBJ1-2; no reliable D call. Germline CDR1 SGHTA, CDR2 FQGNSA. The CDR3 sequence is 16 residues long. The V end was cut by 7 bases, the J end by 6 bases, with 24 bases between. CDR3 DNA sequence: TGTGCCAGCAAGAGGTTGGGCAGCAATGTTCCGGATGGCTACACCTTC. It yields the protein CASKRLGSNVPDGYTF.

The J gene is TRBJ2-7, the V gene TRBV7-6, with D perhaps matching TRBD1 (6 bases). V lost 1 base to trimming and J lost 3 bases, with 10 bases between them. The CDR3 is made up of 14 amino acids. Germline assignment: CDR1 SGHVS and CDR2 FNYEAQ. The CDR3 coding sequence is TGTGCCAGCAGCTTAGACCAGGGGAACTACGAGCAGTACTTC. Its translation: CASSLDQGNYEQYF.

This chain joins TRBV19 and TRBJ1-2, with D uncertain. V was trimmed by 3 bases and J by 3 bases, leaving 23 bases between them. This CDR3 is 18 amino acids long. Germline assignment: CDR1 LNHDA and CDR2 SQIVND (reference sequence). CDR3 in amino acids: CASSMISDPVKIHYGYTF. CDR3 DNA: TGTGCCAGTAGTATGATTTCGGACCCCGTCAAGATCCACTATGGCTACACCTTC.

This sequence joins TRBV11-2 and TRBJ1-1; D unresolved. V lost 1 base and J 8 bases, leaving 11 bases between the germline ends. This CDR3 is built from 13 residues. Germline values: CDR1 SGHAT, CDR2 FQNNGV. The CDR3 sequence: CASSLVSPREAFF. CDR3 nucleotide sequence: TGTGCCAGCAGCTTAGTGTCCCCCAGGGAAGCTTTCTTT. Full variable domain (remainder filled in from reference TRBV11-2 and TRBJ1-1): EAGVAQSPRYKIIEKRQSVAFWCNPISGHATLYWYQQILGQGPKLLIQFQNNGVVDDSQLPKDRFSAERLKGVDSTLKIQPAKLEDSAVYLCASSLVSPREAFFGQGTRLTVV.

The CDR3 here is CASTPSGTGGSEQYF. DNA of the CDR3: TGTGCCAGCACCCCATCCGGGACAGGGGGCAGCGAGCAGTACTTC. The chain carries TRBV27 and TRBJ2-7, with 12 bases aligning to TRBD1. Germline assignment: CDR1 MNHEY and CDR2 SMNVEV (reference sequence). This CDR3 region has 15 residues. The junction had 10 bases not matched to a gene; V was cut back by 7 bases and J by 6 bases.

This chain's CDR3 is CASSLRSGSTDTQYF. The CDR3 DNA follows: TGCGCCAGCAGCTTGCGTTCGGGGAGCACAGATACGCAGTATTTT. The rearrangement uses TRBV5-1 and TRBJ2-3; tentative D call: TRBD2 (5 bases). The germline V gene has CDR1 SGHRS and CDR2 YFSETQ. The CDR3 is 15 amino acids. The V and J ends lost 1 base and 0 bases respectively, with 9 bases between them.